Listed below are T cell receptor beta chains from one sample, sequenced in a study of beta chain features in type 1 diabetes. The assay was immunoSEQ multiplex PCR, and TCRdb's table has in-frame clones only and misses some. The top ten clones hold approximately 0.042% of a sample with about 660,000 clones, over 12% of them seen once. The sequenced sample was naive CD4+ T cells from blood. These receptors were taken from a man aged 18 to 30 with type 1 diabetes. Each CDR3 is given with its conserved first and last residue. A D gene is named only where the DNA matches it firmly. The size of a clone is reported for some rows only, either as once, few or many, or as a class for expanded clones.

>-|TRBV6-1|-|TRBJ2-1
TGTGCCAGCAGTGGGGCGTGGTACGATCAGTTCTTC
CASSGAWYDQFF
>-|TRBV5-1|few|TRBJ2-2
TGCGCCAGCAGCTTACAAGACGCCGGGGAGCTGTTTTTT
CASSLQDAGELFF
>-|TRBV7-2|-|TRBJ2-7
TGTGCCAGCAGCGCCAGGCAGGGACGAGTCCTCGAGCAGTACTTC
CASSARQGRVLEQYF
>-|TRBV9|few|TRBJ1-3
TGTGCCAGCAGCCCCGACAGCCTTGGAAACACCATATATTTT
CASSPDSLGNTIYF
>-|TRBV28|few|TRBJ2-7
TGTGCCAGCAGGGCCTACGAGCAGTACTTC
CASRAYEQYF
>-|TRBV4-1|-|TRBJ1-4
TGCGCCAGCAGCCCCAGATCGGGTGAAAAACTGTTTTTT
CASSPRSGEKLFF
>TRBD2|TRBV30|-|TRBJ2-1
TGTGCCTGGAGTGTGACTAGCGGGAGGAATGAGCAGTTCTTC
CAWSVTSGRNEQFF
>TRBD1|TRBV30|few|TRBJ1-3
TGTGCCTGGGGACGATGGGACAGGGGTTTCGGAAACACCATATATTTT
CAWGRWDRGFGNTIYF
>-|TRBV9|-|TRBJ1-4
TGTGCCAGCAGCGTGGGGGGATGGGTCGATGAAAAACTGTTTTTT
CASSVGGWVDEKLFF
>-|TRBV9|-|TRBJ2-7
TGTGCCAGCAGCCCTAACCGTTGGGGGCCCGAGCAGTACTTC
CASSPNRWGPEQYF
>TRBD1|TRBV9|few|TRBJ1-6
TGTGCCAGCCAATCGGGACAGTATAATTCACCCCTCCACTTT
CASQSGQYNSPLHF
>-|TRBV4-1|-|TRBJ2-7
TGCGCCAGCAGCCAAGACGGTCTAGCGAGCGACGAGCAGTACTTC
CASSQDGLASDEQYF
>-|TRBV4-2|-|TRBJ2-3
TGTGCCAGCAGCCAAGAATCTTTGGGCTACACAGATACGCAGTATTTT
CASSQESLGYTDTQYF
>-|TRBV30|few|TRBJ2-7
TGTGCCTGGAGAGCACAGGGAAGGACCTACGAGCAGTACTTC
CAWRAQGRTYEQYF
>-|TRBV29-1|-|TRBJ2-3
TGCAGCGTTGAGGTGTCAGGGAGCACAGATACGCAGTATTTT
CSVEVSGSTDTQYF
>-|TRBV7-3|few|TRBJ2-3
TGTGCCAGCAGCGTAAACAGAGATCCTAGCACAGATACGCAGTATTTT
CASSVNRDPSTDTQYF
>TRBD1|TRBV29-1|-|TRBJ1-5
TGCAGCGTGGGAACAGGGGGCGGCAATCAGCCCCAGCATTTT
CSVGTGGGNQPQHF
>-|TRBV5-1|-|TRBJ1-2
TGCGCCAGCAGCTTCGATATGTGGACAGCTGGCTACACCTTC
CASSFDMWTAGYTF